A single sample is the source of the 7 T cell receptor beta chains below, sequenced in a study of blood T cell repertoires in COVID-19. Here immunoSEQ multiplex PCR was the method, and the copy in TCRdb shows in-frame clones only, minus some. Here the sample spans about 390,000 clones, approximately 87% being singletons. Material: PBMCs or T cells enriched from blood (not recorded which). The source is a woman in her forties or fifties who had recovered from COVID-19.

V is TRBV28 and J is TRBJ2-7, with 8 bases matching TRBD1. The CDR3 contains 15 residues. CDR1 MDHEN and CDR2 SYDVKM come from the germline V gene. Unmatched junction bases numbered 11, after V lost 5 bases and J lost 5 bases. CDR3 sequence (DNA): TGTGCCAGCAGTCCTTCCAGGGGGCTTCGAAACGAGCAGTACTTC. It translates to CASSPSRGLRNEQYF.

The V call is TRBV3-1 (or the pseudogene TRBV3-2), the J call TRBJ2-1; 7 bases map to TRBD2. With V trimmed by 0 bases and J by 10 bases, 9 bases remained unmatched. The CDR3 has 15 amino acids. In germline, CDR1 is LGHDT, CDR2 YNNKEL (reference sequence). As DNA, the CDR3 is TGTGCCAGCAGCCAAGAAAAACTACTAGCGAACGAGCAGTTCTTC. This encodes CASSQEKLLANEQFF.

The chain uses TRBV5-1 and TRBJ1-4; 9 bases line up with TRBD1. CDR3 length: 15 residues. In germline, CDR1 is SGHRS, CDR2 YFSETQ. The V and J ends lost 3 bases and 7 bases, in that order; junction bases with no gene match: 7. Here the CDR3 reads CASSWDRASSEKLFF. The CDR3 region has the DNA TGCGCCAGCAGCTGGGACAGGGCTAGTTCTGAAAAACTGTTTTTT.

This chain links TRBV9 with TRBJ2-7; possible D gene TRBD2, 5 bases. The CDR3 covers 14 residues. Trimming took off 0 bases at V and 3 bases at J, with 10 bases between the two ends. Looked up from germline, CDR1 is SGDLS and CDR2 is YYNGEE. The CDR3 loop is CASSVDMSGYEQYF. The DNA of the CDR3 is TGTGCCAGCAGCGTAGACATGAGCGGCTACGAGCAGTACTTC.

J is TRBJ1-5 and V is TRBV6-2 or TRBV6-3; weak D call: TRBD1 (6 bases). Trimming shortened V by 5 bases and J by 6 bases, and 20 bases separated the two germline ends. The CDR3 has 16 amino acids. Germline CDR1 reads MNHEY; CDR2 reads SVGEGT. CDR3 sequence reads: CASSQGQPGDGQPQHF. DNA for the CDR3: TGTGCCAGCAGTCAAGGACAGCCGGGCGACGGTCAGCCCCAGCATTTT.

This clone was recorded only once. This chain uses TRBV3-1 (or the pseudogene TRBV3-2) with TRBJ1-1, with D possibly TRBD1 on 6 matching bases. V lost 2 bases, J lost 0 bases, and 13 bases lay in between. The CDR3 has 16 amino acids. Germline CDR1 LGHDT, CDR2 YNNKEL (reference sequence). CDR3 protein: CASSQRTVSLNTEAFF. The CDR3 coding sequence is TGTGCCAGCAGCCAAAGGACAGTCTCGTTGAACACTGAAGCTTTCTTT.

CDR3 protein: CASSQLMTGSNYGYTF. CDR3 coding DNA: TGTGCCAGCAGTCAACTAATGACAGGGTCTAACTATGGCTACACCTTC. The V call is TRBV27, the J call TRBJ1-2; 7 nucleotides match TRBD1. CDR3 size: 16 residues. The V segment lost 5 bases and the J segment 0 bases; nucleotides outside the gene matches: 9. Germline V CDR1 and CDR2: MNHEY, SMNVEV (reference sequence).